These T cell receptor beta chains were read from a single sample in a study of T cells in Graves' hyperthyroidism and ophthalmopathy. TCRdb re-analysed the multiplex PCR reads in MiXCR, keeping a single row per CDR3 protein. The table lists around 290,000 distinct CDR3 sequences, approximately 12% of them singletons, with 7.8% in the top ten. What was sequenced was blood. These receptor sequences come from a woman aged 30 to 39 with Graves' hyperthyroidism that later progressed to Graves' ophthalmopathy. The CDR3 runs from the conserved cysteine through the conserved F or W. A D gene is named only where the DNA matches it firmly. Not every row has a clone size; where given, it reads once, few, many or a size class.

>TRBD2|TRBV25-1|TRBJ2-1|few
TGTGCCAGCAGTGGTGTCGGGGAGGGGTCCTACAATGGGCAGTTCTTC
CASSGVGEGSYNGQFF
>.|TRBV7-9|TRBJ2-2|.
TGTGCCAGCAGCCCCGACCCCGACGGCCCCGGGGAGCTGTTTTTT
CASSPDPDGPGELFF
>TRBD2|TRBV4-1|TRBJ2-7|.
TGCGCCAGCAGCCAAGCTCTACTACTAGCGGGAGGGCCAGGCGAGCAGTACTTC
CASSQALLLAGGPGEQYF
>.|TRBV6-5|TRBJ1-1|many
TGTGCCAGCAGTTACTCCTGGAGAGAGGACACTGAAGCTTTCTTT
CASSYSWREDTEAFF
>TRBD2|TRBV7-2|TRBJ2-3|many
TGTGCCAGCAGCTTACAGAGCGGGAGTGGCGCAGATACGCAGTATTTT
CASSLQSGSGADTQYF
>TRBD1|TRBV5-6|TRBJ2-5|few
TGTGCCAGCAGCCCGGGACAGCCGGGGGAGACCCAGTACTTC
CASSPGQPGETQYF
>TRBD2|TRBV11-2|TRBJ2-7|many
TGTGCCAGCAGCTTAGATCCCGGTCTAGCGGGCCCTGGCGAGCAGTACTTC
CASSLDPGLAGPGEQYF
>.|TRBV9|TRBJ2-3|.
TGTGCCAGCAGCGTAGCCGGGGGCTACACAGATACGCAGTATTTT
CASSVAGGYTDTQYF
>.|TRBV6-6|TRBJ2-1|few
TGTGCCAGCAGTTACTCCGACATCCACGAGCAGTTCTTC
CASSYSDIHEQFF
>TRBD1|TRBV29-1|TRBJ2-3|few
TGCAGCGCTGGGGTCCGGGACAGGGGTACAGATACGCAGTATTTT
CSAGVRDRGTDTQYF
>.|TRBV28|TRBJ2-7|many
TGTGCCTCTAAAAGACCGGGACTGTCTCACGAGCAGTACTTC
CASKRPGLSHEQYF
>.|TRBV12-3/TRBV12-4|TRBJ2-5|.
TGTGCCAGCAGTTTAGAAATCGGTCACCAAGAGACCCAGTACTTC
CASSLEIGHQETQYF
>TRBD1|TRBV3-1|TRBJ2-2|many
TGTGCCAGCCAAACCGGGACAGGGTGGACCGGGGAGCTGTTTTTT
CASQTGTGWTGELFF
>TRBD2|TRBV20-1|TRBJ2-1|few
TGCAGTGCTAGACATAGGGAGCGGGACGACTACAATGAGCAGTTCTTC
CSARHRERDDYNEQFF
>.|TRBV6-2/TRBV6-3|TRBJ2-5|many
TGTGCCAGCAGTCCGGTTACGACCCAAGAGACCCAGTACTTC
CASSPVTTQETQYF
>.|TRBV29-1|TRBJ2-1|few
TGCAGCGCCCTCCGGCAATTGTTGAATGAGCAGTTCTTC
CSALRQLLNEQFF
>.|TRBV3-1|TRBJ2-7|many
TGTGCCAGCAGCCAAATGGGACTTCGTGGAGAGCAGTACTTC
CASSQMGLRGEQYF
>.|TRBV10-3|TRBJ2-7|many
TGTGCCATAGGGCAGGGGTCCTACGAGCAGTACTTC
CAIGQGSYEQYF
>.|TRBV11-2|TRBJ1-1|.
TGTGCCAGCAGCTTACTTGAGGGTGACACTGAAGCTTTCTTT
CASSLLEGDTEAFF
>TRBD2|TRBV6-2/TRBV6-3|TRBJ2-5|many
TGTGCCAGCAGTCCCATTAGCGGGAGAGAGACCCAGTACTTC
CASSPISGRETQYF
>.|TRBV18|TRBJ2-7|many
TGTGCCAGCTCACCTAACAGCGGGCCCTACGAGCAGTACTTC
CASSPNSGPYEQYF
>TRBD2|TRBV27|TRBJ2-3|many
TGTGCCAGCAGTTTATCGTGGCGGGAGGCGACCACAGATACGCAGTATTTT
CASSLSWREATTDTQYF
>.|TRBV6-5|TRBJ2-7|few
TGTGCCAGCAGTATCCTTATGGTCGGCGAGCAGTACTTC
CASSILMVGEQYF
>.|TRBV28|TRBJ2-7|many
TGTGCCAGCAGTCGGACATATACCTCCTACGAGCAGTACTTC
CASSRTYTSYEQYF
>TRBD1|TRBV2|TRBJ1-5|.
TGTGCCAGCAGGAGGGACAGAGACAATCAGCCCCAGCATTTT
CASRRDRDNQPQHF
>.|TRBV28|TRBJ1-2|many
TGTGCCAGCAGCCCGGGACCCTCTGGCTATGGCTACACCTTC
CASSPGPSGYGYTF
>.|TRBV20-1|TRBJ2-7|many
TGCAGTGCTTTTAGGGATTACGAGCAGTACTTC
CSAFRDYEQYF
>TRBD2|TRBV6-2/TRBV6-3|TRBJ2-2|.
TGTGCCAGCAGACCGGGGGGAGCGGGGTCGAACGGGGAGCTGTTTTTT
CASRPGGAGSNGELFF
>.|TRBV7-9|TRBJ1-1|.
TGTGCCAGCAGCCTAGGGGACGGATCGATAAAGAACACTGAAGCTTTCTTT
CASSLGDGSIKNTEAFF
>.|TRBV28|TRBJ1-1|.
TGTGCCAGCAGTTTCGGGGTCGCAGGAGCTTTCTTT
CASSFGVAGAFF
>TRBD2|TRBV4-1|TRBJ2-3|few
TGCGCCAGCAGCCAAGACGAGCGGGAGCGCACTAAGGCAGATACGCAGTATTTT
CASSQDERERTKADTQYF
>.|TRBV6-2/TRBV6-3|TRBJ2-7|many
TGTGCCAGCAGTTTCCTCTTAGGCCAGTCCTACGAGCAGTACTTC
CASSFLLGQSYEQYF
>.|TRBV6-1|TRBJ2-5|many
TGTGCCAGCAGTGGCGTCCTCCAGGGACAAGAGACCCAGTACTTC
CASSGVLQGQETQYF
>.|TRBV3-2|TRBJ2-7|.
TGTGCCAGCAGCCAAAAAGGGCAGCCTCTTACCTACGAGCAGTACTTC
CASSQKGQPLTYEQYF
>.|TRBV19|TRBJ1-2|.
TGTGCCAGTAGGGGAGGTTCCCCCTCCTACTATGGCTACACCTTC
CASRGGSPSYYGYTF
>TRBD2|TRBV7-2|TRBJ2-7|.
TGTGCCAGCAGCATGGGACTAGCGGGCCGGGAGCAGTACTTC
CASSMGLAGREQYF
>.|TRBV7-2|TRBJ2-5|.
TGTGCCAGCAGCTTAGGGGCACGGGGGACCCAGTACTTC
CASSLGARGTQYF
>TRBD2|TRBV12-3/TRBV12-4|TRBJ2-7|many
TGTGCCAGCAGTCGGACTAGCGGGGGGTACGAGCAGTACTTC
CASSRTSGGYEQYF
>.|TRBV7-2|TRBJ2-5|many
TGTGCCAGCAGCACCGGACTTGCCCAAGAGACCCAGTACTTC
CASSTGLAQETQYF
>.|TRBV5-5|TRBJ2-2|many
TGTGCCAGCAGCTCCTTCTCCGGGGCCTGGGAGCTGTTTTTT
CASSSFSGAWELFF
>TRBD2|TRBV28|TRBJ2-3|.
TGTGCCAGCAGTTCGACATTACTAGCGGATACCACAGATACGCAGTATTTT
CASSSTLLADTTDTQYF
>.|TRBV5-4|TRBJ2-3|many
TGTGCCAGCAGCTTGACTAGTAGGGGGGGAGATACGCAGTATTTT
CASSLTSRGGDTQYF
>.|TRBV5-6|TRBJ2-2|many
TGTGCCAGCAGGGATGTTCGCGACACCGGGGAGCTGTTTTTT
CASRDVRDTGELFF
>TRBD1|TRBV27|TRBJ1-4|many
TGTGCCAGCAAGTCGGGACAGACTTTTGCAACTAATGAAAAACTGTTTTTT
CASKSGQTFATNEKLFF
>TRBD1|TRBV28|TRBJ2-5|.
TGTGCCAGCAGTTTACGGGACAGGGGCCCTCAAGAGACCCAGTACTTC
CASSLRDRGPQETQYF
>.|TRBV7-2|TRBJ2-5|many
TGTGCCAGCAGCTTAGTGGGAGGCGAGACCCAGTACTTC
CASSLVGGETQYF
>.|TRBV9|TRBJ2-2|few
TGTGCCAGCAGACTTAGTGAGCAAGACACCGGGGAGCTGTTTTTT
CASRLSEQDTGELFF
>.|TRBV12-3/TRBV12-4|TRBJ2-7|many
TGTGCCAGCAGCAGAGTCCCCAAGGGGTACGAGCAGTACTTC
CASSRVPKGYEQYF
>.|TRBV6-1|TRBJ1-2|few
TGTGCCAGCAGGCCCCGGGGGGCCGGGCACTATGGCTACACCTTC
CASRPRGAGHYGYTF
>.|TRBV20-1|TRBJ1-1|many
TGCAGTGCTAGACCTCGGGCCAAGGAATACACTGAAGCTTTCTTT
CSARPRAKEYTEAFF
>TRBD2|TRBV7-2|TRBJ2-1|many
TGTGCCAGCACCGCAACTAGCGGGAGTCCCACCGAGCAGTTCTTC
CASTATSGSPTEQFF
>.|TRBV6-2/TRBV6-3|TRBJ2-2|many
TGTGCCAGCAGTTACTCGGGCGAGAACACCGGGGAGCTGTTTTTT
CASSYSGENTGELFF
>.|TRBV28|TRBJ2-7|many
TGTGCCAGCAGTTTTCCGGGCAGGGACCCTTCCTACGAGCAGTACTTC
CASSFPGRDPSYEQYF
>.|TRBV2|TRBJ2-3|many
TGTGCCAGCGGCGGGCGTAGCACAGATACGCAGTATTTT
CASGGRSTDTQYF
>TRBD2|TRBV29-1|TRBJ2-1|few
TGCAGCGTTGACGGCCAGGGAGGGAATGAGCAGTTCTTC
CSVDGQGGNEQFF
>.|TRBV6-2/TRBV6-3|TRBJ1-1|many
TGTGCCAGCAGTTACCCAGGAGTGAACACTGAAGCTTTCTTT
CASSYPGVNTEAFF
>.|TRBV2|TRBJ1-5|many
TGTGCCAGCAGTCCCTCCGCGGATCAGCCCCAGCATTTT
CASSPSADQPQHF
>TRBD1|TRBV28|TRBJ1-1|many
TGTGCCAGCAGCCCCTGGTGGACAGGCTTGAACACTGAAGCTTTCTTT
CASSPWWTGLNTEAFF
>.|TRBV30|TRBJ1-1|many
TGTGCCTGGAGTCGCGGGGGCAACACTGAAGCTTTCTTT
CAWSRGGNTEAFF
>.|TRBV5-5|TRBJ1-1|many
TGTGCCAGCAGCCCGCTAGGGAAAAACACTGAAGCTTTCTTT
CASSPLGKNTEAFF